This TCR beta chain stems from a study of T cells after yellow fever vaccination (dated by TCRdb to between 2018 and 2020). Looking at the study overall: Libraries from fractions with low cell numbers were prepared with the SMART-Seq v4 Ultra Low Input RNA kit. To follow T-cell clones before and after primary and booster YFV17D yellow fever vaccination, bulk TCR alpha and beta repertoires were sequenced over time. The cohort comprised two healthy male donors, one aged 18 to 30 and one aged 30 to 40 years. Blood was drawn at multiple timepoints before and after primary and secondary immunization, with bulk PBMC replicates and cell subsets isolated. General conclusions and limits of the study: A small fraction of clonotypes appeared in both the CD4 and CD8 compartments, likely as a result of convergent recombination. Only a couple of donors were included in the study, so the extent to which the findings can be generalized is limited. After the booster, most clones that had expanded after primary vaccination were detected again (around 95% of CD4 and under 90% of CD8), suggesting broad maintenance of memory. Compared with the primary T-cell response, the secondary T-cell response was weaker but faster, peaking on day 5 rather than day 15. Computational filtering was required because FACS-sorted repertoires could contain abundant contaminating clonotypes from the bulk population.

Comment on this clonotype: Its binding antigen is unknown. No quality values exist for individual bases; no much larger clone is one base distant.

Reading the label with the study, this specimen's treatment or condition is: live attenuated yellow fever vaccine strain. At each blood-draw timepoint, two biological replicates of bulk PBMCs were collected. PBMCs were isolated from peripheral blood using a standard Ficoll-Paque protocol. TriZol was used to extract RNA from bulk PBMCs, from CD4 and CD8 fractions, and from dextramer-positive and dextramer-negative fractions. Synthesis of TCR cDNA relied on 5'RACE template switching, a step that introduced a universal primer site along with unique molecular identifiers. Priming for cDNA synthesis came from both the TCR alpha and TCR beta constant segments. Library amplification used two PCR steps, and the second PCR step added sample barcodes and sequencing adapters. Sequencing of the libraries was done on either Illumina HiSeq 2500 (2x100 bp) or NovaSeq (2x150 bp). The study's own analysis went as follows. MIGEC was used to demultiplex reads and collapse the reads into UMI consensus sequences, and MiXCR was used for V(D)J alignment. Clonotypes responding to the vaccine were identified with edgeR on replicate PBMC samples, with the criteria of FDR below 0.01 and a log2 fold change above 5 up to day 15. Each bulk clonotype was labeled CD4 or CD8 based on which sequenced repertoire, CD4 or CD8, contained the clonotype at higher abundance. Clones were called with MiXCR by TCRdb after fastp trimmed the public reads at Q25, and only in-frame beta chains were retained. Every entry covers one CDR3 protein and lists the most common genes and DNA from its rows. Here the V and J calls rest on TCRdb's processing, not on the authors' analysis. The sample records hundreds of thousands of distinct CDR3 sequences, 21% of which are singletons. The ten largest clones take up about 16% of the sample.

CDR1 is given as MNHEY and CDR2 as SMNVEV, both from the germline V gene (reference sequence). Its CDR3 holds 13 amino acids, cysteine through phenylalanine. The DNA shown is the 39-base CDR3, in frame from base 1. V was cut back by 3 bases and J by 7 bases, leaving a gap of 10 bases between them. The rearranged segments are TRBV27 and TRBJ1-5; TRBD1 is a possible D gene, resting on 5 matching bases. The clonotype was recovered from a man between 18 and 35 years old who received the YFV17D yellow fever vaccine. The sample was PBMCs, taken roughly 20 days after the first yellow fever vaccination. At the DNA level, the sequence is TGTGCCAGCAGTTTGGCGGGGGACCAGCCCCAGCATTTT. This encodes CASSLAGDQPQHF.